Below, 14 T cell receptor beta chains from the same sample are listed, as sequenced in a study of CD8+ T cells in alopecia areata. TCR sequencing used cDNA made by reverse transcription of extracted RNA. Assay: immunoSEQ multiplex PCR; the TCRdb copy retains only in-frame clones and omits some. The data show under 250,000 clones, approximately 52% seen once. Sequencing used CD4+ T cells sorted from blood, obtained at week 0. The receptors stem from a human donor with alopecia areata.

The chain carries TRBV30 and TRBJ2-7, with D tentatively TRBD1 (6 bases). V lost 2 bases to trimming and J lost 5 bases, with 22 bases between them. The CDR3 has 16 residues. CDR1 is GTSNPN and CDR2 is SVGIG in the germline V gene (reference sequence). The CDR3 sequence: CAWSLYATGDSHEQYF. In nucleotides, the CDR3 is TGTGCCTGGAGTCTATACGCGACAGGAGATAGCCACGAGCAGTACTTC.

This clone was detected a few times. CDR3 protein: CAWAARNNSPLHF. CDR3 in DNA: TGTGCCTGGGCGGCCCGAAATAATTCACCCCTCCACTTT. J is TRBJ1-6 and V is TRBV30; no reliable D call. Trimming removed 5 bases at V and 5 bases at J, with 10 bases between. Germline assignment: CDR1 GTSNPN and CDR2 SVGIG (reference sequence). The CDR3 has 13 amino acids.

There are a few counts of this clone. The V call is TRBV6-1, the J call TRBJ2-7, with 12 bases identical to TRBD1. V was pared by 8 bases and J by 5 bases, with 10 bases of the junction left unmatched. CDR3 length: 15 amino acids. CDR1 MNHNS and CDR2 SASEGT come from the germline V gene. The CDR3 is CASVYTGTGGHEQYF. The CDR3 DNA follows: TGTGCCAGCGTCTATACCGGGACAGGGGGCCACGAGCAGTACTTC.

This clone was recorded once. The chain couples TRBV4-1 to TRBJ1-5; 9 nucleotides agree with TRBD1. V lost 2 bases to trimming and J lost 4 bases; unmatched junction nucleotides: 9. Germline V gene sequence: CDR1 MGHRA, CDR2 YSYEKL. This CDR3 spans 17 amino acids. The CDR3 coding sequence is TGCGCCAGCAGCCAACCCCTGGGGGACAGGGTGAATCAGCCCCAGCATTTT. Protein sequence: CASSQPLGDRVNQPQHF.

This clone occurred a few times. The gene calls are TRBV30 and TRBJ2-3, with 8 bases matching TRBD2. Germline V CDR1 and CDR2: GTSNPN, SVGIG (reference sequence). Trimming cost V 2 bases and J 1 base; bases outside gene matches: 5. The CDR3 has 15 amino acids. The CDR3 DNA follows: TGTGCCTGGAGTCCTACTAGCGGTCGCACAGATACGCAGTATTTT. Encoded protein: CAWSPTSGRTDTQYF.

This rearrangement joins TRBV15 to TRBJ2-5; D is undetermined. V was shortened by 5 bases and J by 2 bases, with 6 bases between the two germline ends. The CDR3 sequence is 12 residues long. CDR1 LNHNV and CDR2 YYDKDF come from the germline V gene (reference sequence). CDR3: CATSHTQETQYF. Here the CDR3 DNA reads TGTGCCACCAGCCATACGCAAGAGACCCAGTACTTC.

This clone has ten or more counts. This rearrangement joins TRBV6-1 to TRBJ2-1; weak D call: TRBD2 (6 bases). Germline CDR1 MNHNS, CDR2 SASEGT. V shed 2 bases and J shed 6 bases, with 14 bases lying between them. This CDR3 has 15 amino acids. CDR3 residues: CASSEPGVGVNEQFF. The CDR3 nucleotides read TGTGCCAGCAGTGAACCGGGAGTGGGTGTCAATGAGCAGTTCTTC.

The sample holds a few counts of this clone. This rearrangement joins TRBV2 to TRBJ1-1; D unclear. Germline CDR1 reads SNHLY; CDR2 reads FYNNEI. The CDR3 is 14 residues long. Trimming removed 3 bases at V and 0 bases at J, with 8 bases between. Written as DNA, the CDR3 is TGTGCCAGCAGTGACGTCTCTATGAACACTGAAGCTTTCTTT. Residues: CASSDVSMNTEAFF.

CDR3 DNA sequence: TGTGCCAGCAGCCCAGACACAATCCAACGAAAACTGTTTTTT. Protein product: CASSPDTIQRKLFF. The chain recombines TRBV7-9 with TRBJ1-4; D unclear. Germline-derived CDR1 and CDR2 are SEHNR and FQNEAQ (reference sequence). The length of the CDR3 is 14 residues. V shed 5 bases and J shed 10 bases, with 17 bases lying between them.

V and J are TRBV10-3 and TRBJ2-5; D remains unclear. The CDR3 sequence is 12 residues long. Germline V gene lookup returns CDR1 ENHRY and CDR2 SYGVKD. Trimming left V 2 bases short and J 5 bases short, with 6 bases between. The CDR3 here is CAISEVGETQYF. CDR3 in DNA: TGTGCCATCAGTGAGGTCGGGGAGACCCAGTACTTC.

The chain carries TRBV9 and TRBJ1-3; 10 bases line up with TRBD1. Germline V lookup: CDR1 SGDLS, CDR2 YYNGEE. Germline trimming cut 3 bases from V and 5 bases from J; bases unmatched to any gene: 11. CDR3 size: 17 residues. CDR3 in DNA: TGTGCCAGCAGCGCAAGAGGGGACAGGGGCGGGAGAAACACCATATATTTT. Its protein product is CASSARGDRGGRNTIYF.

This clone came up a few times. V and J are TRBV30 and TRBJ1-2; D is ambiguous. The V end lost 1 base, the J end lost 8 bases, and 23 bases lay between the germline ends. Per the germline V gene, CDR1 is GTSNPN and CDR2 is SVGIG (reference sequence). This CDR3 is built from 16 residues. The CDR3 loop is CAWSAPLRRGRWGYTF. The CDR3 nucleotides are TGTGCCTGGAGTGCGCCTTTGAGGCGCGGGCGTTGGGGCTACACCTTC.

This rearrangement joins TRBV30 to TRBJ2-5; 8 nucleotides agree with TRBD1. From germline, CDR1 is GTSNPN and CDR2 SVGIG (reference sequence). CDR3 length equals 14 residues. With 0 bases clipped from V and 6 bases from J, the junction kept 6 bases outside the gene matches. In DNA, the CDR3 is TGTGCCTGGAGTGTACGCACAGGGGGACAGACCCAGTACTTC. It yields the protein CAWSVRTGGQTQYF. The full variable domain, with the rest looked up from reference TRBV30 and TRBJ2-5, is SQTIHQWPATLVQPVGSPLSLECTVEGTSNPNLYWYRQAAGRGLQLLFYSVGIGQISSEVPQNLSASRPQDRQFILSSKKLLLSDSGFYLCAWSVRTGGQTQYFGPGTRLLVL.

V is TRBV6-1 and J is TRBJ2-1; 7 bases fit TRBD1. Germline loops: CDR1 MNHNS, CDR2 SASEGT. V gave up 10 bases and J gave up 8 bases; unmatched junction bases: 14. The CDR3 sequence is 14 residues long. CDR3 bases: TGTGCCACGCGCGCATTACAGGGGAAGGATGAGCAGTTCTTC. Amino acid sequence: CATRALQGKDEQFF.